The 13 T cell receptor beta chains below all came from one sample that was sequenced in a study of blood T cells in healthy people across ages. Next came a second PCR, run for about 7 to 12 cycles, which used a sample-barcoded 5' primer along with a J-beta primer mix. One entry per CDR3 protein results from TCRdb running MiXCR on the 5' RACE reads. The sample includes approximately 1.5 million distinct CDR3 sequences, roughly 32% of them seen just once. Input material: blood. These receptors were taken from a woman younger than 45 in good health.

This clonotype was counted between two and nine times. In DNA, the CDR3 is TGTGCCAGCAGCTTCACCGGGACCCGCGCTCGTGATGAGCAGTTCTTC. Translated, it gives CASSFTGTRARDEQFF. The chain couples TRBV7-2 to TRBJ2-1, with D possibly called TRBD1 or TRBD2 (5 bases each). Germline V gives CDR1 SGHTA, CDR2 FQGNSA. Trimming removed 3 bases from V and 8 bases from J, with 20 bases in between. The CDR3 sequence is 16 residues long.

CDR3 amino acids: CASSYSQDGNTIYF. CDR3 coding DNA: TGTGCCAGCAGTTACTCACAGGACGGAAACACCATATATTTT. The V call is TRBV6-5, the J call TRBJ1-3; D is perhaps TRBD1 (5 bases). V lost 0 bases and J 4 bases, leaving 7 bases between the germline ends. The CDR3 is 14 amino acids. CDR1 MNHEY and CDR2 SVGAGI come from the germline V gene.

The chain links TRBV11-2 to TRBJ1-1, with a weak D call TRBD1 (5 bases). Germline CDR1 and CDR2: SGHAT and FQNNGV. V was clipped by 5 bases and J by 11 bases, with 21 bases between them. This CDR3 spans 14 amino acids. CDR3 sequence reads: CASSPSGRGRLAFF. CDR3 coding DNA: TGTGCCAGCAGCCCCAGCGGACGGGGGAGATTGGCTTTCTTT. The full variable domain, in which reference TRBV11-2 and TRBJ1-1 provide the parts outside the CDR3, is EAGVAQSPRYKIIEKRQSVAFWCNPISGHATLYWYQQILGQGPKLLIQFQNNGVVDDSQLPKDRFSAERLKGVDSTLKIQPAKLEDSAVYLCASSPSGRGRLAFFGQGTRLTVV.

This clonotype was counted only a few times. The J gene is TRBJ1-1, the V gene TRBV7-8; D perhaps matches TRBD1 (5 bases). From germline, CDR1 is SGHVS and CDR2 FQNEAQ. The CDR3 sequence is 14 residues long. With 2 bases removed from V and 1 base from J, the gap between germline ends came to 8 bases. The CDR3 DNA follows: TGTGCCAGCAGCTTATGGGGCACGAACACTGAAGCTTTCTTT. Translation: CASSLWGTNTEAFF. Complete variable domain (other parts from reference TRBV7-8 and TRBJ1-1): GAGVSQSPRYKVAKRGQDVALRCDPISGHVSLFWYQQALGQGPEFLTYFQNEAQLDKSGLPSDRFFAERPEGSVSTLKIQRTQQEDSAVYLCASSLWGTNTEAFFGQGTRLTVV.

A few counts support this clonotype. V and J are TRBV29-1 and TRBJ2-7; 9 nucleotides match TRBD2. The V and J ends lost 7 bases and 5 bases, in that order; junction bases with no gene match: 9. Germline lookup yields CDR1 SQVTM and CDR2 ANQGSEA. The CDR3 totals 13 residues. CDR3 in DNA: TGCAGCGGACCCAGCGGGGGGTTCAACGAGCAGTACTTC. Translating gives CSGPSGGFNEQYF.

The chain links TRBV20-1 to TRBJ2-5; 8 bases agree with TRBD2. Losses at the gene ends were 0 bases for V and 5 bases for J; bases not matched to a gene: 11. Germline assignment: CDR1 DFQATT and CDR2 SNEGSKA (reference sequence). CDR3 length: 16 amino acids. The DNA for the CDR3 is TGCAGTGCTAGAGATCGGCTAGCGGGTGCCGCCGAGACCCAGTACTTC. Its translation: CSARDRLAGAAETQYF.

The chain joins TRBV6-2 or TRBV6-3 to TRBJ2-7; D is possibly TRBD2 (5 bases). Germline V CDR1 and CDR2: MNHEY, SVGEGT. Trimming removed 6 bases at V and 1 base at J, with 19 bases between. The CDR3 spans 16 residues. As DNA, the CDR3 is TGTGCCAGCAGACCCCCCGGGGTAGCGCAATCCTACGAGCAGTACTTC. Its protein product is CASRPPGVAQSYEQYF.

As for this clonotype: One base away lies a much larger clone, so this may be a sequencing read error. This chain links TRBV4-2 with TRBJ2-1, with 8 bases matching TRBD2. The trim removed 4 bases at V and 3 bases at J, leaving 14 bases unmatched. The CDR3 spans 18 residues. Germline V gene data show CDR1 as LGHNA and CDR2 as YNFKEQ. The CDR3 sequence is CASSLNLILAEGYNEQFF. CDR3 sequence (DNA): TGTGCCAGCAGCCTCAATCTGATACTAGCGGAAGGCTACAATGAGCAGTTCTTC.

V is TRBV27 and J is TRBJ1-2; D is possibly TRBD1 (6 bases). V lost 0 bases to trimming and J lost 8 bases, with 10 bases between them. This CDR3 spans 13 amino acids. Germline V gene lookup returns CDR1 MNHEY and CDR2 SMNVEV (reference sequence). CDR3 region: CASSLSGGAGYTF. In DNA form, the CDR3 reads TGTGCCAGCAGTTTATCGGGGGGGGCCGGCTACACCTTC.

As to this clonotype: The junction departs from the called germline gene at one end, perhaps through a read error. V is TRBV20-1 and J is TRBJ2-1, with 11 bases lining up with TRBD2. CDR1 and CDR2 (germline): DFQATT, SNEGSKA (reference sequence). This CDR3 is 14 amino acids long. CDR3 loop: CSARGTSGHNEQFF. CDR3 nucleotide sequence: TGCAGTGCGAGAGGGACTAGCGGACACAATGAGCAGTTCTTC.

The rearrangement uses TRBV4-1 and TRBJ2-5; TRBD2 agrees at 7 bases. The CDR3 has 17 residues. With 1 base clipped from V and 1 base from J, the junction kept 9 bases outside the gene matches. CDR1 is MGHRA and CDR2 is YSYEKL in the germline V gene. The CDR3 sequence: CASSQGLAVYGQETQYF. CDR3 in DNA: TGCGCCAGCAGCCAAGGGCTAGCGGTCTACGGCCAAGAGACCCAGTACTTC.

For this clonotype: An end of the junction does not agree with germline; a read error may underlie this. The chain couples TRBV2 to TRBJ2-1; weak D call: TRBD2 (6 bases). The germline CDR1 and CDR2 sequences are SNHLY and FYNNEI. CDR3 size: 12 residues. The chain's CDR3 is CAGSELLRGLFF. The CDR3 nucleotides are TGTGCCGGCAGTGAATTGTTGCGGGGATTGTTCTTC.

V and J are TRBV10-3 and TRBJ1-1; the match to TRBD1 covers 7 bases. The germline gives CDR1 ENHRY, CDR2 SYGVKD. The CDR3 covers 16 residues. V was pared by 0 bases and J by 3 bases, with 7 bases of the junction left unmatched. CDR3 loop: CAISESVDRVDTEAFF. The DNA for the CDR3 is TGTGCCATCAGTGAGTCTGTCGACAGGGTGGACACTGAAGCTTTCTTT.